These 7 T cell receptor beta chains were sequenced from one sample in a study of blood T cells in healthy people across ages. Using a J-beta primer mix together with a sample-barcoded 5' primer, a second PCR was run for about 7 to 12 cycles. One entry per CDR3 protein results from TCRdb running MiXCR on the 5' RACE reads. The sample holds about 840,000 distinct CDR3 sequences, around 29% seen once. These data are also associated with another study on T cells of mothers and their children.

Specimen: blood. Receptor source: a woman between 35 and 50 years old in good health.

Concerning this clonotype: A junction end diverges from the germline sequence, so it may reflect a read error. The V and J genes are TRBV28 and TRBJ2-7; no clear D. The CDR3 spans 12 residues. Germline-derived CDR1 and CDR2 are MDHEN and SYDVKM. CDR3 coding DNA: TGTGCCGGCAGTTTCAGCTCCTACGAGCAGTACTTC. It is translated as CAGSFSSYEQYF.

In its sample, this clonotype was seen once. V is TRBV7-3 and J is TRBJ2-4; TRBD1 matches at 8 bases. The DNA matches TRBJ2-7 better at its end, which makes the J call doubtful. Per the germline V gene, CDR1 is SGHTA and CDR2 is FQGTGA. The CDR3 has 13 amino acids. The CDR3 nucleotides are TGTGCCAGCAGCTTAAACAGGGGGGACGAGCAGTACTTC. Translated: CASSLNRGDEQYF.

V usage is TRBV2 and J usage is TRBJ2-3, with TRBD2 identical over 7 bases. The CDR3 covers 12 residues. V lost 8 bases and J lost 4; bases outside the gene matches: 3. The germline V gene has CDR1 SNHLY and CDR2 FYNNEI. This CDR3 is CASPTSADTQYF. The DNA for the CDR3 is TGTGCCAGCCCCACTAGCGCAGATACGCAGTATTTT.

This clonotype was seen just once. This rearrangement joins TRBV28 to TRBJ2-7; 7 bases align to TRBD1. CDR3 length equals 14 residues. Germline-derived CDR1 and CDR2 are MDHEN and SYDVKM. With V trimmed by 3 bases and J by 5 bases, 7 bases remained unmatched. CDR3 in DNA: TGTGCCAGCAGTTTCACCATGACAGGGAACGAGCAGTACTTC. This sequence encodes CASSFTMTGNEQYF.

This clonotype was detected a few times. This chain links TRBV27 with TRBJ2-5; 7 positions match TRBD2. Judging by the DNA end, TRBJ2-7 fits better; the J call may be wrong. This CDR3 comprises 13 residues. Germline CDR1 reads MNHEY; CDR2 reads SMNVEV (reference sequence). CDR3 nucleotide sequence: TGTGCCAGCAGTTCCCGGGGAGGGAACGAGCAGTACTTC. Protein product: CASSSRGGNEQYF.

This clonotype was counted a few times. The genes are TRBV20-1 and TRBJ1-5; perhaps TRBD1 as D (6 bases). The V and J ends lost 0 bases and 7 bases respectively, with 7 bases between them. Germline V lookup: CDR1 DFQATT, CDR2 SNEGSKA (reference sequence). The CDR3 is 12 residues long. The CDR3 spells CSARDGGQPQHF. The CDR3 region has the DNA TGCAGTGCTAGAGATGGGGGCCAGCCCCAGCATTTT.

A note on this clonotype: This may be a read error: a much more frequent sequence differs by one nucleotide. V is TRBV25-1 and J is TRBJ1-6; TRBD1 matches 8 bases. The CDR3 length is 14 residues. The J segment lost 5 bases and the V segment lost 4 bases, leaving 1 base of the junction unmatched. Germline CDR1 reads MGHDK; CDR2 reads SYGVNS. CDR3 amino acids: CASSGQGNNSPLHF. CDR3 nucleotide sequence: TGTGCCAGCAGTGGACAGGGGAATAATTCACCCCTCCACTTT.